This T cell receptor beta chain was retrieved from a study of cytomegalovirus exposure and HLA in healthy donors. Primers included in the PCR were 60 Vbeta and 13 Jbeta primers. The method was immunoSEQ multiplex PCR; TCRdb's version includes in-frame clones alone and lacks a portion of them. The sample has around 150,000 clones; 70% to 80% are singletons. The study's findings and limits: For TCR beta chains, V- and J-gene trimming was later linked to a missense DCLRE1C variant.

The CDR3 runs to 15 residues. CDR1 and CDR2 (germline): MNHEY, SVGAGI. J was trimmed by 1 base and V by 6 bases; bases with no gene match: 4. As for this clone: Its specificity is not known.

The receptor was derived from a man aged 25 to 45 in good health and CMV-seronegative. Input material: PBMCs. The genes are TRBV6-5 and TRBJ2-3, with TRBD2 matching over 10 bases. DNA of the CDR3: TGTGCCAGCAGACCTAGCGGGAGCGGCACAGATACGCAGTATTTT. Protein product: CASRPSGSGTDTQYF.